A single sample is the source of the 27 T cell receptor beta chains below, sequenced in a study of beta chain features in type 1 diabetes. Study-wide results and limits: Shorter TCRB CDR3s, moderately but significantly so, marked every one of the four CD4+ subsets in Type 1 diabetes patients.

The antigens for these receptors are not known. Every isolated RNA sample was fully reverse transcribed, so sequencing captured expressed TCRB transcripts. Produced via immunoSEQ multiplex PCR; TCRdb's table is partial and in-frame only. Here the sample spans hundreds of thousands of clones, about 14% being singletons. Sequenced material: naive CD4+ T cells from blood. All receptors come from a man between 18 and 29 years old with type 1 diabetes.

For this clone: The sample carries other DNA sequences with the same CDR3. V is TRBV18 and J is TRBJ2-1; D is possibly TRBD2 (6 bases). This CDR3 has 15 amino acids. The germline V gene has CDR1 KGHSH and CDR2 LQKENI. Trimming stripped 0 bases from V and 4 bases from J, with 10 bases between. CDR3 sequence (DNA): TGTGCCAGCTCACCACCAGGGACTGATTACAATGAGCAGTTCTTC. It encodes CASSPPGTDYNEQFF. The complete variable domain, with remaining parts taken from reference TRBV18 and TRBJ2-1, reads NAGVMQNPRHLVRRRGQEARLRCSPMKGHSHVYWYRQLPEEGLKFMVYLQKENIIDESGMPKERFSAEFPKEGPSILRIQQVVRGDSAAYFCASSPPGTDYNEQFFGPGTRLTVL.

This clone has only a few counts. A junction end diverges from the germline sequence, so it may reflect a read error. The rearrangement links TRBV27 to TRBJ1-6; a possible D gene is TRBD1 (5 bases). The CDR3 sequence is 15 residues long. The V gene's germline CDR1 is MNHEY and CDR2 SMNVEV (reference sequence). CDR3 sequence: CASSLSGTANSPLHF. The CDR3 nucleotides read TGTGCCAGCAGTCTATCGGGGACCGCTAATTCACCCCTCCACTTT.

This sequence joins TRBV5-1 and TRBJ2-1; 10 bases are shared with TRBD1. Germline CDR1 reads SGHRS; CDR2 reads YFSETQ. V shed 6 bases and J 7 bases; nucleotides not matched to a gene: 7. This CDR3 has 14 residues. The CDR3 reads CASIRDRGVNEQFF. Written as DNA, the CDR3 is TGCGCCAGCATCCGGGACAGGGGAGTGAATGAGCAGTTCTTC.

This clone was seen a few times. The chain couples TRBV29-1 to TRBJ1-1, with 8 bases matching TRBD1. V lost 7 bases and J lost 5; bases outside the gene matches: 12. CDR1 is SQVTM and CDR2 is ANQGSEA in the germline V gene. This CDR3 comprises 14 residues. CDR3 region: CSGLKAGGGTEAFF. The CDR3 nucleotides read TGCAGCGGACTAAAAGCAGGGGGCGGGACTGAAGCTTTCTTT.

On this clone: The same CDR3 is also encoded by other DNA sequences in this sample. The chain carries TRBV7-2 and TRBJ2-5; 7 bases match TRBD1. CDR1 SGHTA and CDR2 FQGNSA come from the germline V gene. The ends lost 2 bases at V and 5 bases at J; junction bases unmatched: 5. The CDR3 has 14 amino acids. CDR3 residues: CASSLLGGRETQYF. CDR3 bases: TGTGCCAGCAGCTTATTAGGGGGCCGGGAGACCCAGTACTTC.

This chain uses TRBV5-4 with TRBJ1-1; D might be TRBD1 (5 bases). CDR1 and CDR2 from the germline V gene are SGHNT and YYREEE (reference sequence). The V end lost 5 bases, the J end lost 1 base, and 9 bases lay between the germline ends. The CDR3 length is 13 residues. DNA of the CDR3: TGTGCCAGCAGTGGGGGTTCGAACACTGAAGCTTTCTTT. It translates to CASSGGSNTEAFF.

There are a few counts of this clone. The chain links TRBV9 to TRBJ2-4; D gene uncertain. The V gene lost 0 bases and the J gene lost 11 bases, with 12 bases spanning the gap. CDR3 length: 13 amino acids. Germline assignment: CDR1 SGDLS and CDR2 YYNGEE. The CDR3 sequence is CASSVGASNVQYF. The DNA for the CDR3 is TGTGCCAGCAGCGTAGGGGCCAGTAACGTTCAGTACTTC.

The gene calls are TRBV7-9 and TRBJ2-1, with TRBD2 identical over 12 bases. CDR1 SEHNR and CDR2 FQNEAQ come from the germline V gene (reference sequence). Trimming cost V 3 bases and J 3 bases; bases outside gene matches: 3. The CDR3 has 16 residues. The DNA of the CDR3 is TGTGCCAGCAGCTTCGGACTAGCGGGATTCTACAATGAGCAGTTCTTC. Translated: CASSFGLAGFYNEQFF. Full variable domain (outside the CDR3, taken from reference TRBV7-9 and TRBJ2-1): DTGVSQNPRHKITKRGQNVTFRCDPISEHNRLYWYRQTLGQGPEFLTYFQNEAQLEKSRLLSDRFSAERPKGSFSTLEIQRTEQGDSAMYLCASSFGLAGFYNEQFFGPGTRLTVL.

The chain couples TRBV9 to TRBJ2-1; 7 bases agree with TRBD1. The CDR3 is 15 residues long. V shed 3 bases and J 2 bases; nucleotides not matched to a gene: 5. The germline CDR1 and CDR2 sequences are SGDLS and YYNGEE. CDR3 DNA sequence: TGTGCCAGCAGCGCTCCGGGACAGCCCTACAATGAGCAGTTCTTC. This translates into CASSAPGQPYNEQFF. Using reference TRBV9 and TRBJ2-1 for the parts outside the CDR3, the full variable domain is DSGVTQTPKHLITATGQRVTLRCSPRSGDLSVYWYQQSLDQGLQFLIQYYNGEERAKGNILERFSAQQFPDLHSELNLSSLELGDSALYFCASSAPGQPYNEQFFGPGTRLTVL.

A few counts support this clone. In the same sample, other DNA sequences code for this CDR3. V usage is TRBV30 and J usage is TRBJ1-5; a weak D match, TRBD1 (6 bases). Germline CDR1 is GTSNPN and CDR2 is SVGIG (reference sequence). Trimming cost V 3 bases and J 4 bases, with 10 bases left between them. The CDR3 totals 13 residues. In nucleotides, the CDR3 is TGTGCCTGGAGCCCGAGGGGGAATCAGCCCCAGCATTTT. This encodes CAWSPRGNQPQHF.

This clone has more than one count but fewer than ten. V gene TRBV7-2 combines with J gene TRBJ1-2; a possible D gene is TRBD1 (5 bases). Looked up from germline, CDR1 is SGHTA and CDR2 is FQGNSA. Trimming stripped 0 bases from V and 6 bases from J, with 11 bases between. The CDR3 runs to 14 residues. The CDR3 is CASSLAQGMDGYTF. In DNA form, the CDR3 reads TGTGCCAGCAGCTTAGCCCAGGGAATGGATGGCTACACCTTC.

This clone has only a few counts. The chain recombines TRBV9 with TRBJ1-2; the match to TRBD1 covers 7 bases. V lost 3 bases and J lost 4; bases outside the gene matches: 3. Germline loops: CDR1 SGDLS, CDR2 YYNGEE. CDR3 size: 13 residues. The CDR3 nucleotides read TGTGCCAGCAGCGCCGGACAGGCCTATGGCTACACCTTC. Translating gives CASSAGQAYGYTF.

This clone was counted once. CDR3 amino acids: CASSLGESNQPQHF. CDR3 in DNA: TGTGCCAGCAGCTTGGGGGAAAGCAATCAGCCCCAGCATTTT. The V gene is TRBV5-5, the J gene TRBJ1-5; D is ambiguous. Between the trimmed V and J ends, which lost 0 bases and 1 base, there was a span of 5 bases. The CDR3 has 14 residues. From germline, CDR1 is SGHKS and CDR2 YYEKEE (reference sequence).

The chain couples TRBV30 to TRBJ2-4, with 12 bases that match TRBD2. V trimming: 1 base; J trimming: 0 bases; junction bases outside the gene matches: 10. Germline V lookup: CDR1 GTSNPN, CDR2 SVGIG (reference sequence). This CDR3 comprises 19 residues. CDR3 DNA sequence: TGTGCCTGGAGTGATGGACTAGCGGGGACTCCCCTAGCCAAAAACATTCAGTACTTC. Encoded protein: CAWSDGLAGTPLAKNIQYF.

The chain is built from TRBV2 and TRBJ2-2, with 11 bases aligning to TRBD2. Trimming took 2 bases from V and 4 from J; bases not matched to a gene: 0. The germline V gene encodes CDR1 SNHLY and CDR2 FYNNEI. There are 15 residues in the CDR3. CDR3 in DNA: TGTGCCAGCAGTGAAACTAGCGGGAGCACCGGGGAGCTGTTTTTT. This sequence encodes CASSETSGSTGELFF.

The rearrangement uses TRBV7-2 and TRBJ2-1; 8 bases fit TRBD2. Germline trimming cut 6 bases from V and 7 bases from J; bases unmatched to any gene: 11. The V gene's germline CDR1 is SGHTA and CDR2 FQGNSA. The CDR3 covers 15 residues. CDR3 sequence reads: CASRSFGGELNEQFF. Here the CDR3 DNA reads TGTGCCAGCAGGTCGTTCGGGGGGGAGCTTAATGAGCAGTTCTTC.

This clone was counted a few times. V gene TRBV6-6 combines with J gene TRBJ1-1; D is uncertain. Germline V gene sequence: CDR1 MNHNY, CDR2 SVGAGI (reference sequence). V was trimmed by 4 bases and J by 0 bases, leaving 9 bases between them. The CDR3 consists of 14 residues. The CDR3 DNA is TGTGCCAGCAGTTCTGAGAGGATGAACACTGAAGCTTTCTTT. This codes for CASSSERMNTEAFF.

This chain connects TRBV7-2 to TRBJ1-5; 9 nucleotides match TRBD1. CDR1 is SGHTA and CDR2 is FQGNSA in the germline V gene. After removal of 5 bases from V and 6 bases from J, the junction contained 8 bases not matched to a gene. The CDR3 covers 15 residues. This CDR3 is CASSRTGGRGQPQHF. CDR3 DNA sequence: TGTGCCAGCAGCAGAACAGGGGGCCGTGGTCAGCCCCAGCATTTT.

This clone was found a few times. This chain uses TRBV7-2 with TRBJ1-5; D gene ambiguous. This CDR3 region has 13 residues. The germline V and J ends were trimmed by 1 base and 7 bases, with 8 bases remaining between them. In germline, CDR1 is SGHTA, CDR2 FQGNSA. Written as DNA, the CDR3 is TGTGCCAGCAGCTTAGTCGGTCCCCAGCCCCAGCATTTT. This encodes CASSLVGPQPQHF. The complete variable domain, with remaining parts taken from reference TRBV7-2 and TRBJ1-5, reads GAGVSQSPSNKVTEKGKDVELRCDPISGHTALYWYRQSLGQGLEFLIYFQGNSAPDKSGLPSDRFSAERTGGSVSTLTIQRTQQEDSAVYLCASSLVGPQPQHFGDGTRLSIL.

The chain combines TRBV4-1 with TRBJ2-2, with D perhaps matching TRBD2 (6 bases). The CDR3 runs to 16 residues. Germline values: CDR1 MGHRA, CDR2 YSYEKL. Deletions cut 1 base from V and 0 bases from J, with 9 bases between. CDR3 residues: CASSQGGIPNTGELFF. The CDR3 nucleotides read TGCGCCAGCAGCCAAGGCGGGATCCCGAACACCGGGGAGCTGTTTTTT.

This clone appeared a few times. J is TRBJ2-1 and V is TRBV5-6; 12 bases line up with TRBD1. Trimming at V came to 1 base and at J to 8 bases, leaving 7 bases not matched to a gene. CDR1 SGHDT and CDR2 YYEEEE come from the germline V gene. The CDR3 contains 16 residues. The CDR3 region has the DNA TGTGCCAGCAGCTTGAACGGGGACAGGGGGCTGGATGAGCAGTTCTTC. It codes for CASSLNGDRGLDEQFF.

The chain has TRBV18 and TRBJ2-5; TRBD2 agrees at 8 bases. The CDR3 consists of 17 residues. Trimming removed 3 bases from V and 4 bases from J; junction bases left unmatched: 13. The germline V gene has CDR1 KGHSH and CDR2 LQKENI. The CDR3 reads CASSPRIKREITETQYF. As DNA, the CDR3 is TGTGCCAGCTCACCCCGCATCAAGCGGGAGATTACAGAGACCCAGTACTTC.

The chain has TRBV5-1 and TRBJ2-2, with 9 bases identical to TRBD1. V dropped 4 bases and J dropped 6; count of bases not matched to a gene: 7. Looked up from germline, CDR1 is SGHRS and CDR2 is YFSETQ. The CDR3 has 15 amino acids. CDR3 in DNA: TGCGCCAGCAGCCCCGGGACAGGGACCCCCGGGGAGCTGTTTTTT. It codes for CASSPGTGTPGELFF.

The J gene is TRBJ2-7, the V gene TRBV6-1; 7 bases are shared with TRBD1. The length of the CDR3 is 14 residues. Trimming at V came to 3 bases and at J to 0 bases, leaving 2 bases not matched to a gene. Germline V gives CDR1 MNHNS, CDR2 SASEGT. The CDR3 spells CASSDRDSSYEQYF. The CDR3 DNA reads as TGTGCCAGCAGTGACCGGGACAGCTCCTACGAGCAGTACTTC.

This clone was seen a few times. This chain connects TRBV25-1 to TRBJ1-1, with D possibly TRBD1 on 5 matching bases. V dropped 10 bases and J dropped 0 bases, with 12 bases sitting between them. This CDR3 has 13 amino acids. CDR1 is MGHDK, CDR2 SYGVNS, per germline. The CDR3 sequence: CATRRELNTEAFF. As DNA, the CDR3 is TGTGCCACCCGCAGGGAGCTGAACACTGAAGCTTTCTTT.

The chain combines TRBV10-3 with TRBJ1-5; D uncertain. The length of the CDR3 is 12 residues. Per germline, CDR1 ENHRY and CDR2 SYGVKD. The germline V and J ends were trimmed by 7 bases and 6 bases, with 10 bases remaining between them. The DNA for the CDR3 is TGTGCCATCAAGAGTGCCGGTCAGCCCCAGCATTTT. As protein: CAIKSAGQPQHF.

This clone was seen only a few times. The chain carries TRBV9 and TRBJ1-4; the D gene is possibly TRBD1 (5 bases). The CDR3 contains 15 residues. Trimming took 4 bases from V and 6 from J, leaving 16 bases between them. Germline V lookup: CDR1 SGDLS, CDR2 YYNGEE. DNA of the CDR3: TGTGCCAGCAGCCCCCGCCCAGGGAACGATGAAAAACTGTTTTTT. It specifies CASSPRPGNDEKLFF.